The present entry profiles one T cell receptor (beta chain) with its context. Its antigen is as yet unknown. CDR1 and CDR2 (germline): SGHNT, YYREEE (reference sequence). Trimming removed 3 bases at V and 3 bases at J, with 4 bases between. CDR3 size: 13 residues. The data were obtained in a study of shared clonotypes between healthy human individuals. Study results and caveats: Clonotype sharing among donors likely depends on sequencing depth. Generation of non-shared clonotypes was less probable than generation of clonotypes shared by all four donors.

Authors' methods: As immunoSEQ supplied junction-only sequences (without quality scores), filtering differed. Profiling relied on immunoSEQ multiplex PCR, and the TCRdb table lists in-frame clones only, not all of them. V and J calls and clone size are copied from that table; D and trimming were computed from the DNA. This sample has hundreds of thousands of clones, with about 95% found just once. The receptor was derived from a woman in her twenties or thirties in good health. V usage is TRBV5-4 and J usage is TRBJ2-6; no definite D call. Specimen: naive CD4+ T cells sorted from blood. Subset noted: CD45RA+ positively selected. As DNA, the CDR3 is TGTGCCAGCAGCTCAAATGGGGCCAACGTCCTGACTTTC. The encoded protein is CASSSNGANVLTF.